This T cell receptor beta chain is drawn from a study of shared clonotypes between healthy human individuals. Study-level findings and limits: Represented genetic and exposure-history diversity was restricted by having few donors.

Methods used by the authors: Filtering differed for immunoSEQ, which gave only junction sequences without quality scores. The table came from immunoSEQ multiplex PCR; TCRdb's copy has only in-frame clones and leaves some out. V, J and clone size reflect that table, while D and trimming were determined from the DNA. The table records under 600,000 clones, approximately 79% of them present only once. A word on this clone: Its antigen is currently unknown. A junction end diverges from the germline sequence, so it may reflect a read error.

Every donor, a Caucasian adult, lived in Nashville, Tennessee. The CDR3 has 12 amino acids. The V gene's germline CDR1 is SGHDT and CDR2 YYEEEE. The TCR sequence derives from a woman aged 40 to 50 in good health. Some clones in this sample may be carry-over from other donors' samples. The sequencing input was PBMCs. J is TRBJ1-6 and V is TRBV5-6; 8 bases are a match to TRBD1. CDR3 DNA: TGTGCCAGCAGCTCGGGATTGGACAGGGACTACTTT. Protein sequence: CASSSGLDRDYF.